These 30 T cell receptor beta chains originate from one sample sequenced in a study of early T cells in non-severe SARS-CoV-2 infection. In TCRdb, the 5' RACE reads were re-called with MiXCR into one record per CDR3 protein. The sample carries about 58,000 distinct CDR3 sequences, 12% recorded once. This material consisted of whole blood, taken at baseline. Source of these receptors: an adult who was a healthcare worker with PCR-confirmed SARS-CoV-2 infection or an uninfected control (not recorded which). The donor label of this sample is uncertain.

This clonotype was picked up many times. The chain employs TRBV7-8 and TRBJ1-6; possible D gene TRBD1, 6 bases. The CDR3 contains 14 residues. Germline CDR1 SGHVS, CDR2 FQNEAQ. Trimming stripped 3 bases from V and 10 bases from J, with 13 bases between. The CDR3 protein is CASSFTGIESPLHF. The CDR3 DNA sequence: TGTGCCAGCAGCTTCACAGGGATAGAGTCACCCCTCCACTTT.

In nucleotides, the CDR3 is TGTGCCTGGATCAAGGAGATATGGCCGGCTGATAACTATGGCTACACCTTC. Its protein is CAWIKEIWPADNYGYTF. The chain couples TRBV30 to TRBJ1-2; D is uncertain. This CDR3 spans 17 amino acids. Germline lookup yields CDR1 GTSNPN and CDR2 SVGIG (reference sequence). The V end was cut by 4 bases, the J end by 1 base, with 22 bases between.

The chain carries TRBV19 and TRBJ2-6, with 8 bases lining up with TRBD1. Per the germline V gene, CDR1 is LNHDA and CDR2 is SQIVND (reference sequence). The ends lost 6 bases at V and 0 bases at J; junction bases unmatched: 1. The CDR3 is 15 residues long. CDR3: CASRGTGSGANVLTF. The CDR3 DNA sequence: TGTGCCAGTAGGGGGACAGGCTCTGGGGCCAACGTCCTGACTTTC. Based on the CDR3 plus reference TRBV19 and TRBJ2-6, the full variable domain is DGGITQSPKYLFRKEGQNVTLSCEQNLNHDAMYWYRQDPGQGLRLIYYSQIVNDFQKGDIAEGYSVSREKKESFPLTVTSAQKNPTAFYLCASRGTGSGANVLTFGAGSRLTVL.

This clonotype was seen at least ten times. The V and J genes are TRBV6-5 and TRBJ2-5; D uncertain. Germline-derived CDR1 and CDR2 are MNHEY and SVGAGI. The CDR3 extends over 15 amino acids. Trimming stripped 6 bases from V and 6 bases from J, with 20 bases between. In nucleotides, the CDR3 is TGTGCCAGCAGAACGACAAGGTCGGGTCTGAAGACCCAGTACTTC. Its protein is CASRTTRSGLKTQYF.

This clonotype was recorded at least ten times. V usage is TRBV7-9 and J usage is TRBJ1-1; D not resolved. The V gene lost 5 bases and the J gene lost 3 bases, with 10 bases spanning the gap. The CDR3 contains 13 residues. Germline lookup yields CDR1 SEHNR and CDR2 FQNEAQ (reference sequence). This CDR3 reads CASSPEKDTEAFF. CDR3 nucleotide sequence: TGTGCCAGCAGCCCAGAGAAGGACACTGAAGCTTTCTTT.

The table lists this clonotype with many counts. V and J are TRBV5-1 and TRBJ2-5; D tentatively fits TRBD1 or TRBD2 (5 bases each). The CDR3 is made up of 15 amino acids. Trimming cost V 2 bases and J 2 bases, with 13 bases left between them. Germline loops: CDR1 SGHRS, CDR2 YFSETQ. The CDR3 DNA reads as TGCGCCAGCAGCTTCTACTCGGGGCTACAAGAGACCCAGTACTTC. It encodes CASSFYSGLQETQYF.

Only a few counts were recorded for this clonotype. The rearrangement links TRBV19 to TRBJ1-4, with no clear D. Trimming removed 5 bases from V and 8 bases from J, with 12 bases in between. Per the germline V gene, CDR1 is LNHDA and CDR2 is SQIVND (reference sequence). The CDR3 is 13 residues long. CDR3 loop: CASSRFKREKLFF. The CDR3 DNA is TGTGCCAGTAGTCGATTTAAGAGAGAAAAACTGTTTTTT.

The rearrangement joins TRBV12-3 or TRBV12-4 to TRBJ2-4, with D possibly TRBD1 on 6 matching bases. The length of the CDR3 is 16 residues. The germline V and J ends were trimmed by 1 base and 0 bases, with 10 bases remaining between them. DNA for the CDR3: TGTGCCAGCAGTTTAGATGACAGGCTAGCCAAAAACATTCAGTACTTC. This gives the protein CASSLDDRLAKNIQYF.

This clonotype was detected many times. The chain uses TRBV7-3 and TRBJ2-3; D possibly corresponds to TRBD2 (5 bases). Germline V CDR1 and CDR2: SGHTA, FQGTGA. This CDR3 is 13 amino acids long. V was shortened by 4 bases and J by 4 bases, with 9 bases between the two germline ends. CDR3 nucleotide sequence: TGTGCCAGCAGCTCTGGCGGGCCAGATACGCAGTATTTT. It specifies CASSSGGPDTQYF.

By share, this clonotype ranks as medium-sized. This chain connects TRBV28 to TRBJ1-1, with D uncertain. Germline values: CDR1 MDHEN, CDR2 SYDVKM. The CDR3 length is 16 residues. Trimming took off 2 bases at V and 0 bases at J, with 13 bases between the two ends. CDR3 nucleotide sequence: TGTGCCAGCAGTTTACTGGGGTCGGGTTTGAACACTGAAGCTTTCTTT. Amino acid sequence: CASSLLGSGLNTEAFF. Full variable domain (remainder filled in from reference TRBV28 and TRBJ1-1): DVKVTQSSRYLVKRTGEKVFLECVQDMDHENMFWYRQDPGLGLRLIYFSYDVKMKEKGDIPEGYSVSREKKERFSLILESASTNQTSMYLCASSLLGSGLNTEAFFGQGTRLTVV.

There are a few counts of this clonotype. This chain links TRBV28 with TRBJ2-7; D is ambiguous. The V and J ends lost 4 bases and 1 base respectively, with 14 bases between them. This CDR3 contains 15 residues. CDR1 is MDHEN and CDR2 is SYDVKM in the germline V gene. CDR3 sequence: CASSSPTAISYEQYV. DNA for the CDR3: TGTGCCAGCAGTTCGCCAACGGCTATATCCTACGAGCAGTACGTC.

The V call is TRBV6-6, the J call TRBJ2-4, with 9 bases matching TRBD1. V shed 8 bases, J shed 2 bases, and the junction held 16 bases outside the gene matches. The CDR3 runs 18 residues. The germline V gene encodes CDR1 MNHNY and CDR2 SVGAGI (reference sequence). The CDR3 coding sequence is TGTGCCAGCGGGGGCGGGACAGGGCCCTCGCGTTCCAAAAACATTCAGTACTTC. Protein sequence: CASGGGTGPSRSKNIQYF.

V is TRBV15 and J is TRBJ2-1, with 7 positions matching TRBD1. Germline V gives CDR1 LNHNV, CDR2 YYDKDF (reference sequence). This CDR3 is built from 13 residues. The trim removed 8 bases at V and 4 bases at J, leaving 5 bases unmatched. The DNA for the CDR3 is TGTGCCACCGGGGGACAGAGATACAATGAGCAGTTCTTC. Translated, it gives CATGGQRYNEQFF.

The rearrangement joins TRBV20-1 to TRBJ1-6, with 8 bases fitting TRBD1. The junction had 16 bases not matched to a gene; V was cut back by 6 bases and J by 6 bases. In germline, CDR1 is DFQATT, CDR2 SNEGSKA (reference sequence). The CDR3 consists of 17 residues. The CDR3 DNA is TGCAGTGCCCAGCCGATGGGCAGGGGGCTGGGTAATTCACCCCTCCACTTT. Translating gives CSAQPMGRGLGNSPLHF.

The sample holds a few counts of this clonotype. J is TRBJ1-2 and V is TRBV5-1; D gene ambiguous. Germline CDR1 and CDR2: SGHRS and YFSETQ. This CDR3 comprises 13 residues. Deletions cut 1 base from V and 2 bases from J, with 6 bases between. The CDR3 DNA follows: TGCGCCAGCAGCTTGTCGGGGAACTATGGCTACACCTTC. This gives the protein CASSLSGNYGYTF. Full variable domain (remainder filled in from reference TRBV5-1 and TRBJ1-2): KAGVTQTPRYLIKTRGQQVTLSCSPISGHRSVSWYQQTPGQGLQFLFEYFSETQRNKGNFPGRFSGRQFSNSRSEMNVSTLELGDSALYLCASSLSGNYGYTFGSGTRLTVV.

This clonotype was observed a few times. V gene TRBV7-9 combines with J gene TRBJ1-3; TRBD1 matches at 7 bases. J was trimmed by 4 bases and V by 4 bases; bases with no gene match: 10. This CDR3 has 16 amino acids. Germline assignment: CDR1 SEHNR and CDR2 FQNEAQ (reference sequence). CDR3 DNA: TGTGCCAGCAGCTCACGACAGGGAGTCTCCGGAAACACCATATATTTT. Protein product: CASSSRQGVSGNTIYF.

This clonotype was found many times. The chain employs TRBV4-1 and TRBJ1-1; D call uncertain. Looked up from germline, CDR1 is MGHRA and CDR2 is YSYEKL. This CDR3 spans 15 amino acids. The germline V and J ends were trimmed by 4 bases and 5 bases, with 17 bases remaining between them. The CDR3 sequence: CASSLEDTGGTEAFF. As DNA, the CDR3 is TGCGCCAGCAGCCTAGAAGATACCGGTGGGACTGAAGCTTTCTTT.

This clonotype was counted only a few times. The rearrangement uses TRBV29-1 and TRBJ2-1, with a tentative D call TRBD2 (6 bases). The CDR3 runs 14 residues. V was clipped by 3 bases and J by 3 bases, with 12 bases between them. Germline CDR1 reads SQVTM; CDR2 reads ANQGSEA. The chain's CDR3 is CSVDSRGVYNEQFF. In DNA, the CDR3 is TGCAGCGTTGATTCACGCGGGGTCTACAATGAGCAGTTCTTC.

The rearrangement uses TRBV3-1 and TRBJ2-5; no firm D call. Germline V gives CDR1 LGHDT, CDR2 YNNKEL (reference sequence). The V end lost 3 bases, the J end lost 5 bases, and 22 bases lay between the germline ends. The CDR3 covers 17 residues. CDR3 in DNA: TGTGCCAGCAGCCAGGACGTATACAACGATTACCGGGAGACCCAGTACTTC. The encoded protein is CASSQDVYNDYRETQYF.

This sequence joins TRBV12-2 and TRBJ2-7; the table calls TRBD2, which could not be checked here. TRBV12-2 constitutes a pseudogene. The CDR3 length is 13 residues. The CDR3 region has the DNA TGTGCAAGTAGGAGGCAGAGGTCCTACGAGCAGTACGTC. The encoded protein is CASRRQRSYEQYV.

This sequence joins TRBV12-3 or TRBV12-4 and TRBJ2-5; 9 bases are a match to TRBD2. The V segment lost 7 bases and the J segment 1 base; nucleotides outside the gene matches: 7. The CDR3 contains 15 residues. The CDR3 spells CASNSAGGPQETQYF. The DNA of the CDR3 is TGTGCCAGCAACTCTGCGGGGGGGCCCCAAGAGACCCAGTACTTC.

The chain couples TRBV20-1 to TRBJ1-2; possible D gene TRBD1, 5 bases. CDR3 size: 13 residues. V lost 0 bases, J lost 2 bases, and 7 bases lay in between. Germline lookup yields CDR1 DFQATT and CDR2 SNEGSKA (reference sequence). The CDR3 is CSARDWGNYGYTF. DNA for the CDR3: TGCAGTGCTAGAGATTGGGGGAACTATGGCTACACCTTC.

The chain couples TRBV12-3 or TRBV12-4 to TRBJ2-5; possible D gene TRBD1, 5 bases. The CDR3 runs to 15 residues. Trimming left V 6 bases short and J 2 bases short, with 16 bases between. The CDR3 loop is CASSYPGQNQETQYF. The CDR3 nucleotides are TGTGCCAGCAGCTACCCCGGACAAAATCAAGAGACCCAGTACTTC.

This clonotype occurred a few times. The V gene is TRBV20-1, the J gene TRBJ2-3; D is possibly TRBD1 (6 bases). The CDR3 sequence is 15 residues long. Germline V gene data show CDR1 as DFQATT and CDR2 as SNEGSKA (reference sequence). Trimming took off 0 bases at V and 3 bases at J, with 13 bases between the two ends. Here the CDR3 DNA reads TGCAGTGCTAGAGATCCCACAGGGAGTACAGATACGCAGTATTTT. This translates into CSARDPTGSTDTQYF.

This clonotype was detected many times. The V call is TRBV5-1, the J call TRBJ2-3; possibly TRBD1 for D (6 bases). Germline V gene data show CDR1 as SGHRS and CDR2 as YFSETQ. The CDR3 has 14 residues. Trimming left V 5 bases short and J 4 bases short, with 14 bases between. CDR3 sequence: CASSVDSVADTQYF. The CDR3, as DNA: TGCGCCAGCAGTGTGGACAGCGTCGCAGATACGCAGTATTTT. The full variable domain, completed using reference TRBV5-1 and TRBJ2-3, is KAGVTQTPRYLIKTRGQQVTLSCSPISGHRSVSWYQQTPGQGLQFLFEYFSETQRNKGNFPGRFSGRQFSNSRSEMNVSTLELGDSALYLCASSVDSVADTQYFGPGTRLTVL.

The chain links TRBV3-1 to TRBJ2-7, with D maybe TRBD2 (5 bases). The V and J ends lost 1 base and 4 bases respectively, with 11 bases between them. The germline gives CDR1 LGHDT, CDR2 YNNKEL (reference sequence). The length of the CDR3 is 14 residues. For the CDR3, the DNA is TGTGCCAGCAGCCAAGGGGTGGGGAGATACGAGCAGTACGTC. It specifies CASSQGVGRYEQYV.

This clonotype occurred many times. CDR3 sequence: CASSEVSIVYRGRKDEQFF. Here the CDR3 DNA reads TGTGCCAGCAGTGAAGTTTCAATAGTCTACAGGGGGAGGAAAGATGAGCAGTTCTTC. The V gene is TRBV2, the J gene TRBJ2-1; 8 bases align to TRBD1. Germline assignment: CDR1 SNHLY and CDR2 FYNNEI. Trimming at V came to 1 base and at J to 8 bases, leaving 19 bases not matched to a gene. The CDR3 loop spans 19 amino acids.

This clonotype has a count of ten or more. The chain links TRBV4-2 to TRBJ2-3; D is unresolved. The length of the CDR3 is 15 residues. CDR1 and CDR2 from the germline V gene are LGHNA and YNFKEQ. Trimming removed 0 bases from V and 2 bases from J, with 9 bases in between. As DNA, the CDR3 is TGTGCCAGCAGCCAAGATCTTCTAAACACAGATACGCAGTATTTT. Translation gives CASSQDLLNTDTQYF.

This clonotype was detected a few times. The rearrangement links TRBV5-1 to TRBJ2-7, with D uncertain. CDR1 and CDR2 from the germline V gene are SGHRS and YFSETQ. With 0 bases removed from V and 1 base from J, the gap between germline ends came to 8 bases. The CDR3 runs 14 residues. CDR3 in amino acids: CASSLAGRSYEQYV. The CDR3 DNA follows: TGCGCCAGCAGCTTGGCCGGCAGATCCTACGAGCAGTACGTC.

This clonotype was detected ten times or more. The gene calls are TRBV12-3 or TRBV12-4 and TRBJ2-6; tentative D call: TRBD1 (6 bases). Trimming left V 3 bases short and J 3 bases short, with 18 bases between. The CDR3 covers 18 residues. CDR3 residues: CASSFRGTKLYGANVLTF. The CDR3 DNA follows: TGTGCCAGCAGTTTTAGGGGGACCAAGCTGTATGGGGCCAACGTCCTGACTTTC.